This passage covers 32 T cell receptor beta chains from one sample sequenced in a study of identical twins (dated by TCRdb to between 2015 and 2016). The method was 5' RACE. Sequencing took place on an Illumina HiSeq 2000. The public sequencing data were trimmed at Q25 with fastp and processed into clonotypes with MiXCR by TCRdb, which kept only in-frame beta chains. Rows with a matching CDR3 protein are joined into one entry that keeps the most common DNA and genes. A total of roughly 490,000 distinct CDR3 sequences appear in this sample, over 11% of them only once. The top ten constitute about 0.94% of the sample. This sample was also put to use in a study of yellow fever vaccine responses in identical twins.

The source material was CD4+ T cells sorted from blood. These receptors were taken from a woman aged 18-35 years in good health.

The chain employs TRBV11-2 and TRBJ2-3; D is perhaps TRBD2 (6 bases). Germline V gene lookup returns CDR1 SGHAT and CDR2 FQNNGV. The V and J ends lost 6 bases and 1 base respectively, with 14 bases between them. There are 15 residues in the CDR3. CDR3 loop: CASSYSGMGTDTQYF. The CDR3 DNA is TGTGCCAGCAGTTATAGCGGTATGGGCACAGATACGCAGTATTTT.

V is TRBV28 and J is TRBJ1-4; tentatively, D is TRBD1 (5 bases). V lost 5 bases, J lost 3 bases, and 13 bases lay in between. Germline CDR1 is MDHEN and CDR2 is SYDVKM. This CDR3 comprises 15 residues. CDR3 in amino acids: CASSQDTGPNEKLFF. CDR3 coding DNA: TGTGCCAGCAGTCAGGATACGGGGCCTAATGAAAAACTGTTTTTT.

The rearrangement links TRBV4-2 to TRBJ2-3, with 11 bases lining up with TRBD2. Losses at the gene ends were 8 bases for V and 7 bases for J; bases not matched to a gene: 11. Germline lookup yields CDR1 LGHNA and CDR2 YNFKEQ. The CDR3 covers 15 residues. The CDR3 DNA reads as TGTGCCAGCCAGGGAAATAGCGGGGGGGCTAATACGCAGTATTTT. This translates into CASQGNSGGANTQYF.

This clonotype was seen only a few times. This rearrangement joins TRBV20-1 to TRBJ2-1, with TRBD2 identical over 12 bases. Trimming at V came to 0 bases and at J to 8 bases, leaving 5 bases not matched to a gene. Germline loops: CDR1 DFQATT, CDR2 SNEGSKA (reference sequence). The CDR3 covers 15 residues. CDR3 in amino acids: CSARDPSGRAYEQFF. The CDR3 nucleotides read TGCAGTGCTAGAGATCCTAGCGGGAGGGCCTATGAGCAGTTCTTC.

This clonotype was seen more than once but under ten times. The rearrangement joins TRBV5-1 to TRBJ2-3; a weak D match, TRBD2 (6 bases). This CDR3 has 18 residues. The V gene's germline CDR1 is SGHRS and CDR2 YFSETQ. With 0 bases removed from V and 3 bases from J, the gap between germline ends came to 20 bases. CDR3 sequence (DNA): TGCGCCAGCAGCTTGGCGACGGGAGTGGATGTCTTTACAGATACGCAGTATTTT. Translated: CASSLATGVDVFTDTQYF.

This clonotype was observed a handful of times. The V and J genes are TRBV20-1 and TRBJ2-1, with D unresolved. CDR3 length: 15 residues. Germline CDR1 and CDR2: DFQATT and SNEGSKA (reference sequence). The V gene lost 6 bases and the J gene lost 0 bases, with 15 bases spanning the gap. The chain's CDR3 is CSARPRLSSYNEQFF. CDR3 DNA: TGCAGTGCCCGGCCGAGGCTGAGCTCCTACAATGAGCAGTTCTTC.

The rearrangement links TRBV29-1 to TRBJ2-3, with TRBD2 matching over 8 bases. The J segment lost 1 base and the V segment lost 4 bases, leaving 10 bases of the junction unmatched. This CDR3 contains 16 residues. The germline CDR1 and CDR2 sequences are SQVTM and ANQGSEA. CDR3 in amino acids: CSVVGGSSGGTDTQYF. The CDR3, as DNA: TGCAGCGTTGTGGGCGGGAGTAGCGGGGGCACAGATACGCAGTATTTT.

V is TRBV2 and J is TRBJ2-3; D gene ambiguous. Germline assignment: CDR1 SNHLY and CDR2 FYNNEI. V was clipped by 2 bases and J by 0 bases, with 9 bases between them. The CDR3 consists of 15 residues. CDR3 sequence reads: CASSETAASTDTQYF. The CDR3 DNA follows: TGTGCCAGCAGTGAAACAGCTGCCAGCACAGATACGCAGTATTTT.

This clonotype has a handful of counts. The chain joins TRBV11-2 to TRBJ2-7, with D possibly TRBD2 on 6 matching bases. V lost 5 bases and J 3 bases, leaving 17 bases between the germline ends. The CDR3 has 15 residues. Germline lookup yields CDR1 SGHAT and CDR2 FQNNGV. Written as DNA, the CDR3 is TGTGCCAGCAGCCGCGGGACCCCGGAGGTCTACGAGCAGTACTTC. Translated: CASSRGTPEVYEQYF.

Notes on this clonotype: This likely comes from a read error, as the CDR3 has no conserved phenylalanine or tryptophan at its end. The CDR3 DNA reads as TGCGCCAGCAGCCAACGTCTGTTCGGACAGGGAGGAAAACACGAGCAGTACTCC. Translation: CASSQRLFGQGGKHEQYS. The chain links TRBV4-1 to TRBJ2-7; 8 positions agree with TRBD1. Trimming at V came to 2 bases and at J to 5 bases, leaving 17 bases not matched to a gene. Germline loops: CDR1 MGHRA, CDR2 YSYEKL. CDR3 length equals 18 residues.

J is TRBJ2-5 and V is TRBV28; D is unresolved. Germline loops: CDR1 MDHEN, CDR2 SYDVKM. This CDR3 comprises 16 residues. V gave up 7 bases and J gave up 2 bases, with 20 bases separating them. For the CDR3, the DNA is TGTGCCAGCACCCCCTGGGAAGGGTCGGTTCAAGAGACCCAGTACTTC. Protein product: CASTPWEGSVQETQYF.

This clonotype was recorded a few times. The rearrangement joins TRBV12-3 or TRBV12-4 to TRBJ2-1; no definite D call. The CDR3 covers 13 residues. Trimming stripped 2 bases from V and 9 bases from J, with 11 bases between. The CDR3 DNA follows: TGTGCCAGCAGTTTATTAAGGGTCGGTGAGCAGTTCTTC. Amino acids: CASSLLRVGEQFF.

V and J are TRBV15 and TRBJ2-1; TRBD2 matches 11 bases. Unmatched junction bases numbered 7, after V lost 9 bases and J lost 0 bases. CDR1 and CDR2 from the germline V gene are LNHNV and YYDKDF (reference sequence). The CDR3 is 16 residues long. CDR3 sequence: CATKLAGGHSYNEQFF. In nucleotides, the CDR3 is TGTGCCACGAAGCTAGCGGGGGGCCACTCCTACAATGAGCAGTTCTTC.

This clonotype was counted between two and nine times. V gene TRBV12-3 or TRBV12-4 combines with J gene TRBJ1-5; 7 bases are a match to TRBD1. The CDR3 totals 15 residues. After removal of 5 bases from V and 2 bases from J, the junction contained 6 bases not matched to a gene. For the CDR3, the DNA is TGTGCCAGCAGTACCGGGACAGCCGGCAATCAGCCCCAGCATTTT. This codes for CASSTGTAGNQPQHF.

The V and J genes are TRBV24-1 and TRBJ2-1; TRBD1 is a possible D gene (5 bases). From germline, CDR1 is KGHDR and CDR2 SFDVKD. This CDR3 is built from 13 residues. V lost 4 bases, J lost 13 bases, and 16 bases lay in between. CDR3 in DNA: TGTGCCACCAGTGAGCCCTCCAGGGTAAGACAGTTCTTC. Protein product: CATSEPSRVRQFF.

This clonotype has only a few counts. This chain joins TRBV4-2 and TRBJ1-1; the D is unclear. There are 15 residues in the CDR3. Germline V gene sequence: CDR1 LGHNA, CDR2 YNFKEQ. The V gene lost 0 bases and the J gene lost 3 bases, with 11 bases spanning the gap. CDR3: CASSQDGGFDTEAFF. CDR3 DNA: TGTGCCAGCAGCCAAGATGGAGGTTTTGACACTGAAGCTTTCTTT.

The rearrangement joins TRBV10-3 to TRBJ2-1; possibly TRBD1 for D (6 bases). This CDR3 has 14 residues. V was pared by 6 bases and J by 5 bases, with 14 bases between. The germline V gene encodes CDR1 ENHRY and CDR2 SYGVKD. CDR3 loop: CAIRPTGAHNEQFF. The CDR3 DNA follows: TGTGCCATCAGGCCGACAGGAGCTCACAATGAGCAGTTCTTC.

This clonotype was detected ten times or more. The rearrangement uses TRBV20-1 and TRBJ2-4; D gene unclear. CDR3 length: 13 amino acids. Germline lookup yields CDR1 DFQATT and CDR2 SNEGSKA (reference sequence). Trimming removed 0 bases at V and 9 bases at J, with 12 bases between. The CDR3, as DNA: TGCAGTGCTAGAGACAACAGTAGGACCATTCAGTACTTC. The encoded protein is CSARDNSRTIQYF.

Ten or more counts support this clonotype. The genes are TRBV5-1 and TRBJ2-1; tentatively, D is TRBD1 or TRBD2 (8 bases each). Germline CDR1 is SGHRS and CDR2 is YFSETQ. This CDR3 contains 16 residues. Trimming pared 4 bases from V and 3 bases from J, leaving 17 bases between. The CDR3 loop is CASSAGGQVGYNEQFF. The CDR3 DNA reads as TGCGCCAGCAGCGCGGGGGGACAGGTAGGCTACAATGAGCAGTTCTTC.

CDR3 in amino acids: CASSQGWREGRQFF. The CDR3 DNA reads as TGTGCCAGCAGCCAAGGGTGGCGGGAGGGCCGGCAGTTCTTC. This sequence joins TRBV11-2 and TRBJ2-1; 9 bases line up with TRBD2. The V gene's germline CDR1 is SGHAT and CDR2 FQNNGV. This CDR3 comprises 14 residues. J gave up 12 bases and V 5 bases, and 11 bases lay outside the gene matches.

This clonotype turned up a few times. The chain carries TRBV7-3 and TRBJ2-2, with a weak D call TRBD2 (6 bases). V lost 5 bases, J lost 0 bases, and 10 bases lay in between. The length of the CDR3 is 15 residues. Germline lookup yields CDR1 SGHTA and CDR2 FQGTGA. The CDR3 is CASSGGFANTGELFF. DNA for the CDR3: TGTGCCAGCAGCGGAGGGTTCGCGAACACCGGGGAGCTGTTTTTT.

This clonotype occurred a few times. This chain joins TRBV7-2 and TRBJ2-7, with TRBD2 identical over 12 bases. J was trimmed by 7 bases and V by 2 bases; bases with no gene match: 6. The CDR3 totals 15 residues. Per germline, CDR1 SGHTA and CDR2 FQGNSA. CDR3 in DNA: TGTGCCAGCAGCTTAAGACTAGCGGGAGCTCGGGAGCAGTACTTC. It specifies CASSLRLAGAREQYF.

This clonotype came up a few times. This chain joins TRBV5-1 and TRBJ2-1, with TRBD2 matching 11 bases. The CDR3 loop spans 17 amino acids. CDR1 and CDR2 from the germline V gene are SGHRS and YFSETQ. V gave up 3 bases and J gave up 0 bases; unmatched junction bases: 5. The CDR3 reads CASSWAGTSGSYNEQFF. Here the CDR3 DNA reads TGCGCCAGCAGCTGGGCTGGGACTAGCGGCTCCTACAATGAGCAGTTCTTC.

This clonotype showed up many times. The V call is TRBV6-1, the J call TRBJ2-7; D perhaps matches TRBD1 (6 bases). CDR1 and CDR2 from the germline V gene are MNHNS and SASEGT. The CDR3 loop spans 14 amino acids. Trimming pared 6 bases from V and 0 bases from J, leaving 12 bases between. The CDR3 DNA is TGTGCCAGCAGCCTACAGGGTAACTCCTACGAGCAGTACTTC. This encodes CASSLQGNSYEQYF.

V is TRBV11-2 and J is TRBJ1-6, with 8 bases matching TRBD1. Germline V gene sequence: CDR1 SGHAT, CDR2 FQNNGV. The trim removed 5 bases at V and 8 bases at J, leaving 11 bases unmatched. The CDR3 runs to 16 residues. The CDR3 here is CASSPGTGGLYSPLHF. Written as DNA, the CDR3 is TGTGCCAGCAGCCCCGGGACAGGAGGACTTTATTCACCCCTCCACTTT.

Many counts were recorded for this clonotype. The CDR3 sequence: CASTSGAEYTEAFF. The CDR3 coding sequence is TGTGCCAGCACCTCTGGGGCGGAGTACACTGAAGCTTTCTTT. The genes are TRBV3-1 and TRBJ1-1; D perhaps matches TRBD1 (5 bases). This CDR3 is 14 amino acids long. Trimming removed 7 bases at V and 3 bases at J, with 15 bases between. Germline loops: CDR1 LGHDT, CDR2 YNNKEL (reference sequence).

The sample holds a few counts of this clonotype. The CDR3 nucleotides are TGTGCCAGCAGCAGGCTGACACCTTACGAGCAGTACTTC. This encodes CASSRLTPYEQYF. The chain uses TRBV7-2 and TRBJ2-7; D call uncertain. V was cut by 5 bases and J by 4 bases, with 12 bases left in between. CDR3 size: 13 residues. CDR1 is SGHTA, CDR2 FQGNSA, per germline.

This clonotype was observed many times. The chain uses TRBV12-3 or TRBV12-4 and TRBJ1-2; D is perhaps TRBD1 (5 bases). This CDR3 is built from 14 residues. V lost 5 bases to trimming and J lost 8 bases, with 18 bases between them. The CDR3 sequence: CASSPPGPVLGYTF. CDR3 bases: TGTGCCAGCAGTCCCCCGGGACCAGTTTTGGGCTACACCTTC.

The genes are TRBV12-3 or TRBV12-4 and TRBJ2-1; a possible D gene is TRBD1 (5 bases). V was pared by 5 bases and J by 9 bases, with 17 bases between. The CDR3 covers 14 residues. CDR3 region: CASSPFRQGTEQFF. CDR3 in DNA: TGTGCCAGCAGTCCCTTCAGGCAGGGCACTGAGCAGTTCTTC.

The sample holds a few counts of this clonotype. This chain connects TRBV20-1 to TRBJ1-1, with a weak D call TRBD1 (5 bases). Looked up from germline, CDR1 is DFQATT and CDR2 is SNEGSKA (reference sequence). V was trimmed by 6 bases and J by 2 bases, leaving 19 bases between them. The CDR3 has 15 amino acids. The CDR3 region is CSAPGGGSQNTEAFF. The CDR3, as DNA: TGCAGTGCCCCCGGGGGTGGGAGCCAAAACACTGAAGCTTTCTTT.

This clonotype was detected a few times. The chain employs TRBV5-6 and TRBJ2-3, with 10 bases lining up with TRBD1. CDR1 and CDR2 from the germline V gene are SGHDT and YYEEEE. V shed 1 base and J 1 base; nucleotides not matched to a gene: 18. The CDR3 totals 21 residues. The CDR3 protein is CASSLYSGTGEFSARTDTQYF. The CDR3 nucleotides are TGTGCCAGCAGCTTGTACTCCGGGACAGGGGAGTTTTCGGCCCGCACAGATACGCAGTATTTT.

This clonotype has only a few counts. This sequence joins TRBV6-2 or TRBV6-3 and TRBJ2-7, with 7 bases matching TRBD1. After removal of 2 bases from V and 0 bases from J, the junction contained 7 bases not matched to a gene. Looked up from germline, CDR1 is MNHEY and CDR2 is SVGEGT. This CDR3 has 16 amino acids. DNA of the CDR3: TGTGCCAGCAGTTACCCCACAGGGGAACGCTCCTACGAGCAGTACTTC. Encoded protein: CASSYPTGERSYEQYF.